The T cell receptor beta chain under discussion was sequenced for a study of blood T cell repertoires in COVID-19. The V gene's germline CDR1 is SGHTA and CDR2 FQGNSA. The CDR3 contains 14 residues. V shed 2 bases and J shed 5 bases, with 10 bases lying between them. Measured with immunoSEQ multiplex PCR; TCRdb has only the in-frame clones, and not every one. The sample holds approximately 50,000 clones, 75% to 95% seen once. The chain employs TRBV7-2 and TRBJ2-1, with D uncertain. The TCR comes from a man aged 45 to 65 with active COVID-19. Sequenced input: peripheral blood. In DNA, the CDR3 is TGTGCCAGCAGCTTAATTCACTTTGACAATGAGCAGTTCTTC. It specifies CASSLIHFDNEQFF.